One T cell receptor (beta chain) is described in this entry. Antigen: not known. This record comes from a study of beta chain features in type 1 diabetes. Study overall: There were 107,917,701 sorted cells examined across all samples. Study-wide results and limits: Shortening that was moderate but significant affected the TCRB CDR3s of Type 1 diabetes patients in all four CD4+ subsets. A closer apparent resemblance between naive, central memory and Treg TCRB repertoires was seen in patients than in healthy donors.

Naive, central memory, regulatory and stem cell-like memory cells within the CD4+ compartment were sorted using CD45RO/CCR7/CD25/CD127/CD95/CD27. V lost 2 bases and J 3 bases, leaving 11 bases between the germline ends. Germline lookup yields CDR1 SGHVS and CDR2 FQNEAQ. The CDR3 extends over 14 amino acids. Sequencing targeted expressed TCRB transcripts, as all isolated RNA had been reverse transcribed. TCRdb's copy holds only in-frame clones and misses some; the assay was immunoSEQ multiplex PCR. The sample holds 250,000 or so clones, 20% seen once. Sequenced material: naive CD4+ T cells from blood. This TCR came from a woman in her forties with type 1 diabetes. The chain recombines TRBV7-8 with TRBJ2-7; D might be TRBD2 (5 bases). As DNA, the CDR3 is TGTGCCAGCAGCTTATCCCGGGGTTTCTACGAGCAGTACTTC. It codes for CASSLSRGFYEQYF.